Included here is one TCR beta chain sequence, with context. The protocol was immunoSEQ multiplex PCR, while the TCRdb copy is restricted to in-frame clones and leaves out a portion. Of 25,000 to 35,000 clones in the sample, over 75% were seen once. These data are taken from a study of blood T cell repertoires in COVID-19. There are 13 residues in the CDR3. The ends were cut back, 1 base at V and 3 bases at J, with 7 bases in the middle. Germline loops: CDR1 KGHSH, CDR2 LQKENI. The rearrangement links TRBV18 to TRBJ2-7; D perhaps matches TRBD1 (5 bases). The origin of this receptor is a human donor in a cohort sampled during active COVID-19. Sequenced material: peripheral blood. CDR3 sequence: CASSPLQGYEQYF. CDR3 sequence (DNA): TGTGCCAGCTCACCACTTCAGGGCTACGAGCAGTACTTC.